The 32 T cell receptor beta chains below were found in one sample sequenced in a study of cytomegalovirus exposure and HLA in healthy donors. The primer mix had 60 Vbeta and 13 Jbeta primers. The table came from immunoSEQ multiplex PCR; TCRdb's copy has only in-frame clones and leaves some out. The sample carries tens of thousands of clones, roughly 80% recorded once. The sample consisted of PBMCs. Receptors were obtained from a man in his thirties or forties in good health and CMV-seronegative.

V and J are TRBV11-2 and TRBJ2-7; D might be TRBD2 (6 bases). Per germline, CDR1 SGHAT and CDR2 FQNNGV. The CDR3 runs 13 residues. The ends were cut back, 4 bases at V and 7 bases at J, with 14 bases in the middle. CDR3 nucleotide sequence: TGTGCCAGCAGCTCCCTAAGGGAGGATGAGCAGTACTTC. It translates to CASSSLREDEQYF.

The chain links TRBV10-3 to TRBJ1-1; TRBD1 matches at 10 bases. J lost 6 bases, V lost 10 bases, and 11 bases had no gene match. Germline assignment: CDR1 ENHRY and CDR2 SYGVKD. This CDR3 is 14 amino acids long. The CDR3 DNA is TGTGCCACCGGGACAGGGGCCCGAAGGGCTGAAGCTTTCTTT. It codes for CATGTGARRAEAFF.

This clone appeared a single time. The sample has other DNA sequences that encode this CDR3 too. This chain links TRBV19 with TRBJ2-7, with 7 bases aligning to TRBD1. V was pared by 1 base and J by 4 bases, with 4 bases of the junction left unmatched. CDR3 length: 14 residues. Germline CDR1 LNHDA, CDR2 SQIVND (reference sequence). In nucleotides, the CDR3 is TGTGCCAGTAGTATAGTGGCAGGGGGATACGAGCAGTACTTC. This translates into CASSIVAGGYEQYF.

The genes are TRBV27 and TRBJ1-1, with D unresolved. The V end lost 2 bases, the J end lost 0 bases, and 7 bases lay between the germline ends. The germline CDR1 and CDR2 sequences are MNHEY and SMNVEV (reference sequence). This CDR3 is 14 amino acids long. The CDR3 nucleotides read TGTGCCAGCAGTTTACCCACAGTGAACACTGAAGCTTTCTTT. This encodes CASSLPTVNTEAFF.

This chain uses TRBV30 with TRBJ2-7; D unresolved. Looked up from germline, CDR1 is GTSNPN and CDR2 is SVGIG (reference sequence). This CDR3 is built from 12 residues. V lost 0 bases and J lost 4, with 7 bases in between. CDR3 nucleotide sequence: TGTGCCTGGAGTGTATTCGTTTACGAGCAGTACTTC. This translates into CAWSVFVYEQYF.

The CDR3 DNA reads as TGTGCCAGCAGCTTAGGCGGGGGGGTCTACGAGCAGTACTTC. Translating gives CASSLGGGVYEQYF. The V and J genes are TRBV7-2 and TRBJ2-7; 9 positions match TRBD2. Germline V gives CDR1 SGHTA, CDR2 FQGNSA. The CDR3 is made up of 14 amino acids. The V segment lost 1 base and the J segment 3 bases; nucleotides outside the gene matches: 1.

About this clone itself: Other DNA sequences of this sample code for an identical CDR3. The chain combines TRBV6-6 with TRBJ2-2; D not resolved. The ends were cut back, 3 bases at V and 8 bases at J, with 7 bases in the middle. The length of the CDR3 is 12 residues. Looked up from germline, CDR1 is MNHNY and CDR2 is SVGAGI (reference sequence). The CDR3 here is CASSYEVGELFF. In DNA, the CDR3 is TGTGCCAGCAGTTATGAGGTGGGGGAGCTGTTTTTT.

The chain recombines TRBV19 with TRBJ1-5; TRBD1 is a possible D gene (5 bases). The CDR3 is 16 amino acids. CDR1 LNHDA and CDR2 SQIVND come from the germline V gene (reference sequence). The ends were cut back, 6 bases at V and 2 bases at J, with 17 bases in the middle. For the CDR3, the DNA is TGTGCCAGTAGCAAATGGGGGGGAGAGGGCAATCAGCCCCAGCATTTT. This sequence encodes CASSKWGGEGNQPQHF.

The chain combines TRBV10-3 with TRBJ2-1, with D tentatively TRBD2 (6 bases). The CDR3 is 12 residues long. Trimming cost V 10 bases and J 8 bases, with 15 bases left between them. Germline lookup yields CDR1 ENHRY and CDR2 SYGVKD. In DNA form, the CDR3 reads TGTGCCAGCGGGACCAGGGAAGATGAGCAGTTCTTC. Translation gives CASGTREDEQFF.

This clone showed up just a few times. The chain employs TRBV6-6 and TRBJ2-7; the match to TRBD2 covers 7 bases. Losses at the gene ends were 4 bases for V and 7 bases for J; bases not matched to a gene: 13. CDR1 is MNHNY, CDR2 SVGAGI, per germline (reference sequence). The CDR3 contains 15 residues. The CDR3 sequence is CASSWSGTTEWEQYF. The CDR3 nucleotides are TGTGCCAGCAGTTGGTCCGGGACTACCGAGTGGGAGCAGTACTTC.

The chain carries TRBV25-1 and TRBJ1-1, with D tentatively TRBD1 (6 bases). Germline loops: CDR1 MGHDK, CDR2 SYGVNS. The CDR3 spans 11 residues. V was pared by 0 bases and J by 13 bases, with 9 bases between. CDR3 amino acids: CASSEYTGLFF. The DNA for the CDR3 is TGTGCCAGCAGTGAATATACAGGGCTTTTCTTT.

V is TRBV6-6 and J is TRBJ2-1, with D possibly being TRBD2 (5 bases). Germline V lookup: CDR1 MNHNY, CDR2 SVGAGI (reference sequence). V lost 0 bases and J 7 bases, leaving 13 bases between the germline ends. This CDR3 has 15 amino acids. CDR3 residues: CASSYSGLAMNEQFF. CDR3 DNA: TGTGCCAGCAGTTACTCTGGTCTAGCTATGAATGAGCAGTTCTTC.

The chain employs TRBV6-1 and TRBJ2-1, with D tentatively TRBD2 (5 bases). CDR1 is MNHNS and CDR2 is SASEGT in the germline V gene. This CDR3 is 14 amino acids long. Trimming removed 5 bases from V and 12 bases from J, with 20 bases in between. The CDR3 DNA reads TGTGCCAGCAGTCATATAGGTGGGGAGATGGGGCAGTTCTTC. Translated: CASSHIGGEMGQFF.

V gene TRBV7-3 combines with J gene TRBJ2-1, with no clear D. CDR3 length equals 15 residues. Trimming stripped 0 bases from V and 8 bases from J, with 14 bases between. CDR1 SGHTA and CDR2 FQGTGA come from the germline V gene. Here the CDR3 reads CASSLTSPEDYEQFF. CDR3 bases: TGTGCCAGCAGCTTAACGAGCCCGGAAGACTATGAGCAGTTCTTC.

V gene TRBV7-2 combines with J gene TRBJ1-4; D is perhaps TRBD1 (5 bases). CDR1 and CDR2 (germline): SGHTA, FQGNSA. This CDR3 region has 15 residues. Between the trimmed V and J ends, which lost 2 bases and 3 bases, there was a span of 10 bases. CDR3 sequence: CASSLSKTANEKLFF. As DNA, the CDR3 is TGTGCCAGCAGCTTATCCAAGACAGCTAATGAAAAACTGTTTTTT. Drawing the rest from reference TRBV7-2 and TRBJ1-4, the complete variable domain is GAGVSQSPSNKVTEKGKDVELRCDPISGHTALYWYRQSLGQGLEFLIYFQGNSAPDKSGLPSDRFSAERTGGSVSTLTIQRTQQEDSAVYLCASSLSKTANEKLFFGSGTQLSVL.

This chain connects TRBV7-9 to TRBJ1-1, with 7 bases matching TRBD1. The CDR3 runs 13 residues. Germline loops: CDR1 SEHNR, CDR2 FQNEAQ (reference sequence). Trimming cost V 5 bases and J 11 bases; bases outside gene matches: 11. CDR3 bases: TGTGCCAGCAGCCGGGACAGTGAGAGGGCGGCTTTCTTT. Its protein product is CASSRDSERAAFF.

This CDR3 is CASSLSGGRLDGYTF. In DNA, the CDR3 is TGTGCCAGCAGCTTGTCCGGGGGGCGGCTGGATGGCTACACCTTC. The chain couples TRBV5-4 to TRBJ1-2, with a tentative D call TRBD1 (6 bases). Between the trimmed V and J ends, which lost 1 base and 6 bases, there was a span of 16 bases. This CDR3 contains 15 residues. Germline CDR1 and CDR2: SGHNT and YYREEE (reference sequence). The full variable domain, completed using reference TRBV5-4 and TRBJ1-2, is ETGVTQSPTHLIKTRGQQVTLRCSSQSGHNTVSWYQQALGQGPQFIFQYYREEENGRGNFPPRFSGLQFPNYSSELNVNALELDDSALYLCASSLSGGRLDGYTFGSGTRLTVV.

The chain is built from TRBV6-1 and TRBJ2-1, with 8 positions matching TRBD1. This CDR3 contains 14 residues. The V and J ends lost 6 bases and 7 bases, in that order; junction bases with no gene match: 8. CDR1 MNHNS and CDR2 SASEGT come from the germline V gene. This chain's CDR3 is CASRNSDRANEQFF. CDR3 sequence (DNA): TGTGCCAGCAGGAACTCGGACAGGGCTAATGAGCAGTTCTTC.

The CDR3 sequence is CAIRRQEYTEAFF. In DNA, the CDR3 is TGTGCCATCAGGAGACAGGAGTACACTGAAGCTTTCTTT. V and J are TRBV10-3 and TRBJ1-1, with D possibly being TRBD1 (6 bases). The germline gives CDR1 ENHRY, CDR2 SYGVKD. V lost 6 bases and J 3 bases, leaving 11 bases between the germline ends. The CDR3 runs to 13 residues.

The V gene is TRBV5-4, the J gene TRBJ2-5; 10 positions match TRBD2. The V gene end was trimmed by 3 bases and the J gene end by 5 bases; junction bases not matched to a gene: 7. The CDR3 loop spans 15 amino acids. Germline lookup yields CDR1 SGHNT and CDR2 YYREEE (reference sequence). In DNA, the CDR3 is TGTGCCAGCAGCTCACCCGGGACTAGCGTGGAGACCCAGTACTTC. The encoded protein is CASSSPGTSVETQYF.

This chain joins TRBV19 and TRBJ2-5; 7 positions match TRBD2. The CDR3 loop spans 13 amino acids. Germline-derived CDR1 and CDR2 are LNHDA and SQIVND (reference sequence). Trimming cost V 6 bases and J 4 bases; bases outside gene matches: 5. In nucleotides, the CDR3 is TGTGCCAGTAGCCCTTCGGGGGGAGAGACCCAGTACTTC. As protein: CASSPSGGETQYF.

This sequence joins TRBV6-5 and TRBJ1-5, with 7 bases identical to TRBD1. Germline V CDR1 and CDR2: MNHEY, SVGAGI. This CDR3 spans 14 amino acids. The junction had 9 bases not matched to a gene; V was cut back by 6 bases and J by 7 bases. CDR3 sequence: CASRSQGFRQPQHF. DNA of the CDR3: TGTGCCAGCAGATCACAGGGGTTCAGGCAGCCCCAGCATTTT.

This chain joins TRBV4-2 and TRBJ2-5; no definite D call. Trimming removed 4 bases at V and 2 bases at J, with 8 bases between. CDR1 is LGHNA, CDR2 YNFKEQ, per germline. This CDR3 region has 13 residues. CDR3 DNA sequence: TGTGCCAGCAGCCCCCAGATACAAGAGACCCAGTACTTC. Encoded protein: CASSPQIQETQYF.

The chain carries TRBV11-2 and TRBJ2-1; TRBD2 might be the D (6 bases). V was shortened by 5 bases and J by 1 base, with 15 bases between the two germline ends. CDR3 length: 16 residues. Germline V lookup: CDR1 SGHAT, CDR2 FQNNGV. The CDR3 DNA reads TGTGCCAGCAGCGCTTCCGGGACTCCATCCTACAATGAGCAGTTCTTC. It encodes CASSASGTPSYNEQFF.

This chain uses TRBV14 with TRBJ2-7, with D tentatively TRBD2 (6 bases). The CDR3 consists of 16 residues. The germline gives CDR1 SGHDN, CDR2 FVKESK. Between the trimmed V and J ends, which lost 0 bases and 2 bases, there was a span of 14 bases. CDR3 bases: TGTGCCAGCAGCCAAGATTGGGGGGTCCCTACCTACGAGCAGTACTTC. Translation: CASSQDWGVPTYEQYF.

This chain links TRBV6-1 with TRBJ2-1, with no clear D. Germline values: CDR1 MNHNS, CDR2 SASEGT. CDR3 length: 14 residues. Trimming cost V 6 bases and J 0 bases, with 9 bases left between them. The CDR3: CASRPMSSYNEQFF. The CDR3 bases are TGTGCCAGCAGGCCAATGAGCTCCTACAATGAGCAGTTCTTC.

This clone showed up just a few times. This rearrangement joins TRBV7-2 to TRBJ2-7; possible D gene TRBD1, 5 bases. Germline V gene lookup returns CDR1 SGHTA and CDR2 FQGNSA. V lost 1 base to trimming and J lost 4 bases, with 17 bases between them. There are 16 residues in the CDR3. The CDR3 sequence is CASSLDGAGRLYEQYF. The CDR3 coding sequence is TGTGCCAGCAGCTTAGATGGGGCAGGGCGGCTTTACGAGCAGTACTTC.

This clone was seen a single time. The chain couples TRBV5-1 to TRBJ2-7; no definite D call. Germline CDR1 SGHRS, CDR2 YFSETQ. The CDR3 is 14 residues long. Trimming cost V 4 bases and J 0 bases, with 11 bases left between them. The CDR3 region is CASSPTGGSYEQYF. The CDR3 DNA reads as TGCGCCAGCAGCCCAACCGGTGGCTCCTACGAGCAGTACTTC.

The chain couples TRBV28 to TRBJ2-5, with TRBD1 matching 8 bases. The CDR3 sequence is 15 residues long. Looked up from germline, CDR1 is MDHEN and CDR2 is SYDVKM. Germline trimming cut 2 bases from V and 6 bases from J; bases unmatched to any gene: 8. The CDR3 region has the DNA TGTGCCAGCAGTTTAAAGGACAGGGTGGGTCAGACCCAGTACTTC. Translation gives CASSLKDRVGQTQYF.

The chain couples TRBV5-5 to TRBJ2-7; no clear D gene. The V gene's germline CDR1 is SGHKS and CDR2 YYEKEE (reference sequence). This CDR3 has 15 amino acids. Between the trimmed V and J ends, which lost 0 bases and 1 base, there was a span of 11 bases. CDR3 amino acids: CASSLALGSSYEQYF. DNA for the CDR3: TGTGCCAGCAGCTTGGCGTTGGGCAGTTCCTACGAGCAGTACTTC.

The J gene is TRBJ2-4, the V gene TRBV4-2; 7 bases fit TRBD1. Germline assignment: CDR1 LGHNA and CDR2 YNFKEQ. V was clipped by 0 bases and J by 1 base; unmatched bases: 12. The CDR3 extends over 19 amino acids. The CDR3 spells CASSQEVGTAEVAKNIQYF. CDR3 nucleotide sequence: TGTGCCAGCAGCCAAGAGGTCGGGACAGCGGAAGTTGCCAAAAACATTCAGTACTTC.

V gene TRBV14 combines with J gene TRBJ1-4; D is ambiguous. Germline loops: CDR1 SGHDN, CDR2 FVKESK. The V end lost 4 bases, the J end lost 7 bases, and 10 bases lay between the germline ends. The CDR3 covers 13 residues. CDR3 in DNA: TGTGCCAGCAGCCGAGGACTGGTTGAAAAACTGTTTTTT. Its translation is CASSRGLVEKLFF.